This TCR beta chain originates from a study of T cell responses to AZD1222 COVID-19 vaccine. Study-wide background: Second doses that came at about 4 or about 12 weeks were put together.

Remarks on this clone: Antigen: not known.

Profiled with immunoSEQ multiplex PCR; TCRdb holds only in-frame clones, not every one. The sample holds some 150,000 clones; about 92% are singletons and the top ten take less than 2%. The CDR3 is 14 amino acids. V gave up 7 bases and J gave up 3 bases, with 16 bases separating them. CDR1 and CDR2 from the germline V gene are SNHLY and FYNNEI. Study-wide results and caveats: Spike-specific TCR repertoires showed rising breadth and depth after two AZD1222 doses. White British ancestry dominated among donors, who included more females, and clonal diversity was possibly underestimated.

The material sequenced was peripheral blood, taken on day 0 of AZD1222 vaccination. This TCR was sampled from an adult in good health. The chain couples TRBV2 to TRBJ2-7, with D perhaps assigned TRBD1 or TRBD2 (5 bases each). DNA of the CDR3: TGTGCCAGCAAAGGGACCTCAGCCGGCTACGAGCAGTACTTC. This encodes CASKGTSAGYEQYF. Full variable domain (rest looked up from reference TRBV2 and TRBJ2-7): EPEVTQTPSHQVTQMGQEVILRCVPISNHLYFYWYRQILGQKVEFLVSFYNNEISEKSEIFDDQFSVERPDGSNFTLKIRSTKLEDSAMYFCASKGTSAGYEQYFGPGTRLTVT.